The present T cell receptor (beta chain) was sequenced within a study of OX40 agonist ivuxolimab in advanced cancers. On the study more broadly: Enrollees could have had prior anti-PD-1, anti-PD-L1 or anti-CTLA-4 therapy, which 30% to 50% had received.

Here immunoSEQ multiplex PCR was the method, and the copy in TCRdb shows in-frame clones only, minus some. The sample carries 20,000 to 25,000 clones, around 80% recorded once. Whole-study results and caveats: Undetermined was the antigen specificity of the expanded peripheral T cells.

This clone has only one observation. Its antigen is unidentified. V was pared by 5 bases and J by 3 bases, with 7 bases of the junction left unmatched. The germline V gene has CDR1 LNHDA and CDR2 SQIVND (reference sequence). The CDR3 has 14 amino acids. This clonotype was sampled from an adult with an advanced solid tumor such as melanoma, head and neck, liver or kidney cancer. Sequenced here: CD4+ or CD8+ T cells sorted from blood, sampled in a trial of the OX40 agonist ivuxolimab. The gene calls are TRBV19 and TRBJ2-7; 7 bases agree with TRBD1. This chain's CDR3 is CASSPTGNSYEQYF. In DNA, the CDR3 is TGTGCCAGTAGTCCGACAGGGAATAGCTACGAGCAGTACTTC.